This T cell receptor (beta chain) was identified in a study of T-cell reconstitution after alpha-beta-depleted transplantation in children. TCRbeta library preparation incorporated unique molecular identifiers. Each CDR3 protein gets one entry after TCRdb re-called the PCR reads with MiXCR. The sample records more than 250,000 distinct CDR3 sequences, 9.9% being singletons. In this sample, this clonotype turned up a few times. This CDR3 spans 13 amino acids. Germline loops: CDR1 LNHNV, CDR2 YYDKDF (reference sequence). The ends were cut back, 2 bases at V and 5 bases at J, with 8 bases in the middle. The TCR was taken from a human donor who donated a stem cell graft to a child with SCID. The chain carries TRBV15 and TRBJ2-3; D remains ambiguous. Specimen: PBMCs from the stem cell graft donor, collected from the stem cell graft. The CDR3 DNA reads TGTGCCACCAGCAGATCCCCTCAAGATACGCAGTATTTT. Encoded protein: CATSRSPQDTQYF.